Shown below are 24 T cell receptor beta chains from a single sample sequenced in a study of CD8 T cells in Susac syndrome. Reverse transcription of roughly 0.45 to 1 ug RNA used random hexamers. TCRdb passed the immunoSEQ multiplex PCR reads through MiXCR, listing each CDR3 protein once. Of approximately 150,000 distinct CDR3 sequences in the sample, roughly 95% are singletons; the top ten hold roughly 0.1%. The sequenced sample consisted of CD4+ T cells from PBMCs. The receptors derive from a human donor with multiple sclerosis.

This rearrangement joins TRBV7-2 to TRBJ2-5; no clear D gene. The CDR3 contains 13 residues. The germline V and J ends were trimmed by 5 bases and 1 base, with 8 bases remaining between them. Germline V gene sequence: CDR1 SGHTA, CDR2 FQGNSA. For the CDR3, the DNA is TGTGCCAGCAGCCGACCGGTCCAAGAGACCCAGTACTTC. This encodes CASSRPVQETQYF.

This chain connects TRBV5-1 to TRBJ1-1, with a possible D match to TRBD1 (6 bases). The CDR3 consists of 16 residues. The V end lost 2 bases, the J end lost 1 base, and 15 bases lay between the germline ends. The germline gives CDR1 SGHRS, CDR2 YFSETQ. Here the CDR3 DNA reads TGCGCCAGCAGCTTCTCCCAGGGGACTGAGAACACTGAAGCTTTCTTT. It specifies CASSFSQGTENTEAFF.

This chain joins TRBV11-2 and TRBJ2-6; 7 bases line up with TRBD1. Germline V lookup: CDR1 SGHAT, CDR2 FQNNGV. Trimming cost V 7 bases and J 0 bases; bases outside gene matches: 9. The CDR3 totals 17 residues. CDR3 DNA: TGTGCCAGCAACAACCCTAGGGGGCCCTCTGGGGCCAACGTCCTGACTTTC. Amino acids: CASNNPRGPSGANVLTF.

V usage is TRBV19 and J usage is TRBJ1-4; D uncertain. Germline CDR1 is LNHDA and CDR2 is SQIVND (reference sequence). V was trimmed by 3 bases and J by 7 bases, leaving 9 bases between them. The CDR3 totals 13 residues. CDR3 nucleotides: TGTGCCAGTAGTATCCCGCCGGCTGAAAAACTGTTTTTT. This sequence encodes CASSIPPAEKLFF.

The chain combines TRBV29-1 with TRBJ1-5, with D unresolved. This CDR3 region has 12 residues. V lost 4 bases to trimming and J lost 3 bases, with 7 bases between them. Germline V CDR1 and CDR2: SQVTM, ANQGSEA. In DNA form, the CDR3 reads TGCAGCGTTGCCCAGAACAATCAGCCCCAGCATTTT. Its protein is CSVAQNNQPQHF.

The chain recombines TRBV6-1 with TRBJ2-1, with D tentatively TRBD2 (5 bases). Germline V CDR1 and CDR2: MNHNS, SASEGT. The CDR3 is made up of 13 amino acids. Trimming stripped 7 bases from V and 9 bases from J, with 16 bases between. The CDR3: CASTPRGWVEQFF. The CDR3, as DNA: TGTGCCAGCACTCCCCGGGGTTGGGTTGAGCAGTTCTTC.

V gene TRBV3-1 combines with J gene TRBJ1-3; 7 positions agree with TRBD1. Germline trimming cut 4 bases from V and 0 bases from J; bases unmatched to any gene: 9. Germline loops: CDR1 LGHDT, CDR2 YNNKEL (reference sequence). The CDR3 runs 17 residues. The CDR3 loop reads CASSLRTGSLSGNTIYF. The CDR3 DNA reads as TGTGCCAGCAGCCTTCGGACAGGCTCCCTCTCTGGAAACACCATATATTTT. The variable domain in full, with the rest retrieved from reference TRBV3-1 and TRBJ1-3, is DTAVSQTPKYLVTQMGNDKSIKCEQNLGHDTMYWYKQDSKKFLKIMFSYNNKELIINETVPNRFSPKSPDKAHLNLHINSLELGDSAVYFCASSLRTGSLSGNTIYFGEGSWLTVV.

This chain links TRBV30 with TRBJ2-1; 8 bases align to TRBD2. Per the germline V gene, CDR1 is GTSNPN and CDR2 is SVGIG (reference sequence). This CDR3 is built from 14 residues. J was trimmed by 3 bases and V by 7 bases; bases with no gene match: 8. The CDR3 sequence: CASRVAGFYNEQFF. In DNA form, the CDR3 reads TGTGCCTCCAGGGTAGCGGGATTCTACAATGAGCAGTTCTTC.

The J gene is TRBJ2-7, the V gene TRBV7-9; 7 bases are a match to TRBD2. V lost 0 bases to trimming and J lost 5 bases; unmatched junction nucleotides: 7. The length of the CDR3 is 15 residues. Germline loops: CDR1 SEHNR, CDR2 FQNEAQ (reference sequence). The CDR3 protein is CASSLAIGGVDEQYF. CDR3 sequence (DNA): TGTGCCAGCAGCTTAGCCATTGGGGGGGTGGACGAGCAGTACTTC.

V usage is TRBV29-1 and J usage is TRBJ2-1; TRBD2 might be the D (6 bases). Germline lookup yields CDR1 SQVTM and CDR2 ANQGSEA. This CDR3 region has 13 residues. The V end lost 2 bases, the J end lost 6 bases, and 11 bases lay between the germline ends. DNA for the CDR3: TGCAGCGTTGAACGGACTACACGCAATGAGCAGTTCTTC. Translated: CSVERTTRNEQFF.

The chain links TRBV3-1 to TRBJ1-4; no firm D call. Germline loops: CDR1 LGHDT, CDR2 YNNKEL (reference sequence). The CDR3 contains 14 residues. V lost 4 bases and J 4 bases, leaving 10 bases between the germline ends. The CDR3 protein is CASSRPFDNEKLFF. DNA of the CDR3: TGTGCCAGCAGCCGACCTTTTGATAATGAAAAACTGTTTTTT.

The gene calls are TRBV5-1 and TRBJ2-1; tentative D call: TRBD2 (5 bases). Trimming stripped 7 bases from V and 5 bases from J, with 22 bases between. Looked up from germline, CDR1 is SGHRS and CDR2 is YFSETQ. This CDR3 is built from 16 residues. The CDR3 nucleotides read TGCGCCAGCGGCGTAATGCCCTCCGAGGGAGACAATGAGCAGTTCTTC. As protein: CASGVMPSEGDNEQFF.

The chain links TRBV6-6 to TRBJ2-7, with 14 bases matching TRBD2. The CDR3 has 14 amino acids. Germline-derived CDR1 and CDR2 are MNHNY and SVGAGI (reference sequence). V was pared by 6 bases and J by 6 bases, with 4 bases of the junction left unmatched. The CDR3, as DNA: TGTGCCAGCAGCCTGGGACTAGCGGGAGTCGAGCAGTACTTC. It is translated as CASSLGLAGVEQYF.

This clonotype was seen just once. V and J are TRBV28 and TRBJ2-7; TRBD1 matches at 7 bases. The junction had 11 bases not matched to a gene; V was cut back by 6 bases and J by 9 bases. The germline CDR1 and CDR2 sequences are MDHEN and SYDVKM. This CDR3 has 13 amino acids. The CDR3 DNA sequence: TGTGCCAGCAGGGGGGACAGCCTCCTGGGGCAGTACTTC. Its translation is CASRGDSLLGQYF.

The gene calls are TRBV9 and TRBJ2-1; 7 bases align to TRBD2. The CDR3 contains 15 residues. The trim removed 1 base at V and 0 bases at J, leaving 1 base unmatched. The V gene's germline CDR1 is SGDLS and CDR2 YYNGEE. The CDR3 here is CASSVTGGSYNEQFF. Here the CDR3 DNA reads TGTGCCAGCAGCGTAACGGGGGGCTCCTACAATGAGCAGTTCTTC.

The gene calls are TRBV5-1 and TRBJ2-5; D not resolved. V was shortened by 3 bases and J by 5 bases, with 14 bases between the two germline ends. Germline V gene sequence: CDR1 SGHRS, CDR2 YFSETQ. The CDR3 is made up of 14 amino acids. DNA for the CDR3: TGCGCCAGCAGCTCCGTATTCAGTGGGGAGACCCAGTACTTC. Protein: CASSSVFSGETQYF. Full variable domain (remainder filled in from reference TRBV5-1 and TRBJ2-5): KAGVTQTPRYLIKTRGQQVTLSCSPISGHRSVSWYQQTPGQGLQFLFEYFSETQRNKGNFPGRFSGRQFSNSRSEMNVSTLELGDSALYLCASSSVFSGETQYFGPGTRLLVL.

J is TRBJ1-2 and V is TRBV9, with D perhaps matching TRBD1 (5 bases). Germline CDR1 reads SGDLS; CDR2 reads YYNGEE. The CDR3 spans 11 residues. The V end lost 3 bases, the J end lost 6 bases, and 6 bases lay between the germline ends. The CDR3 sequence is CASSGTNGYTF. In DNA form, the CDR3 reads TGTGCCAGCAGCGGGACAAATGGCTACACCTTC.

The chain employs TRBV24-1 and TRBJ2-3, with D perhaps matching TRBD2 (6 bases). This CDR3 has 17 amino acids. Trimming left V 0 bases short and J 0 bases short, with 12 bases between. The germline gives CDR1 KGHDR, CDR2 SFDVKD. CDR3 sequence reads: CATSDLAGSLSTDTQYF. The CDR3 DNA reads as TGTGCCACCAGTGATTTGGCGGGGTCCCTTAGCACAGATACGCAGTATTTT.

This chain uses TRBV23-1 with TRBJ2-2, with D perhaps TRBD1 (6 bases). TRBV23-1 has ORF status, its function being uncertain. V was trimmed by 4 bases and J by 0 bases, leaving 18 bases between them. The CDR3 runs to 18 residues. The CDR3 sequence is CASSRRSGDTPNTGELFF. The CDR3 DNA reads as TGCGCCAGCAGTCGAAGGAGTGGGGACACGCCGAACACCGGGGAGCTGTTTTTT.

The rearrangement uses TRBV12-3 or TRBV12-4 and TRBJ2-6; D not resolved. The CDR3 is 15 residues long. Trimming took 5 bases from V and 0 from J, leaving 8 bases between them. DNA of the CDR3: TGTGCCAGCAGTCCCACTACCTCTGGGGCCAACGTCCTGACTTTC. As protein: CASSPTTSGANVLTF.

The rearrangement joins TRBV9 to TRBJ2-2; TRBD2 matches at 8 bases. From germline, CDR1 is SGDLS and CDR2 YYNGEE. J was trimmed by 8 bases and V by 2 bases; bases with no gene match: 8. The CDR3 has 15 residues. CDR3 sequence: CASSVAGGPVGELFF. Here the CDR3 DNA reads TGTGCCAGCAGCGTGGCGGGAGGCCCCGTTGGGGAGCTGTTTTTT.

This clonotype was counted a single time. Here the CDR3 DNA reads TGCAGCGTTGAAGTACAGAGCTACACCGGGGAGCTGTTTTTT. Protein sequence: CSVEVQSYTGELFF. The V call is TRBV29-1, the J call TRBJ2-2; D uncertain. Germline V gene data show CDR1 as SQVTM and CDR2 as ANQGSEA. V lost 1 base, J lost 3 bases, and 9 bases lay in between. There are 14 residues in the CDR3.

The CDR3 loop is CASRFSGRSTYEQYF. The CDR3 region has the DNA TGTGCCAGCCGTTTTAGCGGGAGGAGCACCTACGAGCAGTACTTC. The chain is built from TRBV6-5 and TRBJ2-7, with 10 bases fitting TRBD2. The CDR3 is made up of 15 amino acids. V lost 8 bases, J lost 2 bases, and 9 bases stayed unmatched. Germline V gene data show CDR1 as MNHEY and CDR2 as SVGAGI.

The chain's CDR3 is CSVRDRPHEQYF. CDR3 DNA sequence: TGCAGCGTACGGGACAGGCCGCACGAGCAGTACTTC. The chain is built from TRBV29-1 and TRBJ2-7; TRBD1 aligns across 8 bases. The CDR3 is 12 amino acids. Losses at the gene ends were 6 bases for V and 5 bases for J; bases not matched to a gene: 6. CDR1 is SQVTM, CDR2 ANQGSEA, per germline.